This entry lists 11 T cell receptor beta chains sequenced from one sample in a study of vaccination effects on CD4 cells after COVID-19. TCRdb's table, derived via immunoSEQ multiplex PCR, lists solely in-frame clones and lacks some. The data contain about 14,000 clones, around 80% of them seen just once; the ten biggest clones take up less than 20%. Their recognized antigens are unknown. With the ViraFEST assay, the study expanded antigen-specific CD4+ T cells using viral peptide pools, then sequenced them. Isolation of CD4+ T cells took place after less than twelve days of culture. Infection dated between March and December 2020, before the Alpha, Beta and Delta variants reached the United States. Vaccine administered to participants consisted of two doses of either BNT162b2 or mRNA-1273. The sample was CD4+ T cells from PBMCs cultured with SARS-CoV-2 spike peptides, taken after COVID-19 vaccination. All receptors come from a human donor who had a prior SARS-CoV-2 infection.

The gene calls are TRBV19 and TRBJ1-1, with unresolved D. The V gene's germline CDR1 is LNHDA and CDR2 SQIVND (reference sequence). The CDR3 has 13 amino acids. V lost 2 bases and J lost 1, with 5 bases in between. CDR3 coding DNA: TGTGCCAGTAGTATAACAGCGAACACTGAAGCTTTCTTT. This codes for CASSITANTEAFF. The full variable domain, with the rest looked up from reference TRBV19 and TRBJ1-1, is DGGITQSPKYLFRKEGQNVTLSCEQNLNHDAMYWYRQDPGQGLRLIYYSQIVNDFQKGDIAEGYSVSREKKESFPLTVTSAQKNPTAFYLCASSITANTEAFFGQGTRLTVV.

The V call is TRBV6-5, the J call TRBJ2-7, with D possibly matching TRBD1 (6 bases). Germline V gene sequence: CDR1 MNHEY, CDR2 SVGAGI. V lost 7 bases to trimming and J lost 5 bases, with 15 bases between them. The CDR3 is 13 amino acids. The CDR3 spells CASNPRGVDEQYF. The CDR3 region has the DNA TGTGCCAGCAATCCCAGGGGTGTGGACGAGCAGTACTTC.

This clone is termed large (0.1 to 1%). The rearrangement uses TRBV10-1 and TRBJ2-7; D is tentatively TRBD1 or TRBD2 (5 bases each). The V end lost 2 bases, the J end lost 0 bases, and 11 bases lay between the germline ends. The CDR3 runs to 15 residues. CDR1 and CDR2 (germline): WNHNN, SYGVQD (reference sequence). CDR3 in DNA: TGCGCCAGCAGTGAGGGGACCCCTTACTCCTACGAGCAGTACTTC. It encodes CASSEGTPYSYEQYF.

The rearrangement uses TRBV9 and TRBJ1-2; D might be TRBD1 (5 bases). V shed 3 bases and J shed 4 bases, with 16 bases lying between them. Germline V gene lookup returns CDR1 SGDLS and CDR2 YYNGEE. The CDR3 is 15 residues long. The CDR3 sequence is CASSGDWSYLYGYTF. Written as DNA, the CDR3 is TGTGCCAGCAGCGGGGACTGGAGTTATCTCTATGGCTACACCTTC. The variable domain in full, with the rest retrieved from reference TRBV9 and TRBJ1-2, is DSGVTQTPKHLITATGQRVTLRCSPRSGDLSVYWYQQSLDQGLQFLIQYYNGEERAKGNILERFSAQQFPDLHSELNLSSLELGDSALYFCASSGDWSYLYGYTFGSGTRLTVV.

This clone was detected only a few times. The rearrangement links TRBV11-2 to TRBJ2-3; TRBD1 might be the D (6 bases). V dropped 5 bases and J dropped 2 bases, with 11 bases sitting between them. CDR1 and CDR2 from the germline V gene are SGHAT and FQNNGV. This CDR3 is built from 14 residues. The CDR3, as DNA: TGTGCCAGCAGCCCAGGGGACCACACAGATACGCAGTATTTT. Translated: CASSPGDHTDTQYF.

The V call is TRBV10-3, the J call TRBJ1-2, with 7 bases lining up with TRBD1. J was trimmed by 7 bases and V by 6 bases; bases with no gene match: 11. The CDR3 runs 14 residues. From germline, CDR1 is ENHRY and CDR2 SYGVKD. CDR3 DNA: TGTGCCATCAGGACGACAGGGCCCTTCTTTGGCTACACCTTC. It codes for CAIRTTGPFFGYTF.

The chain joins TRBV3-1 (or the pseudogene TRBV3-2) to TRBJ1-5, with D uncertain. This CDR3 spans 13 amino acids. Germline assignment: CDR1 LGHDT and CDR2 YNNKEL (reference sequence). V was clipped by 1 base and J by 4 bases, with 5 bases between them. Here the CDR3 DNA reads TGTGCCAGCAGCCAAGGGCTTAATCAGCCCCAGCATTTT. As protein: CASSQGLNQPQHF.

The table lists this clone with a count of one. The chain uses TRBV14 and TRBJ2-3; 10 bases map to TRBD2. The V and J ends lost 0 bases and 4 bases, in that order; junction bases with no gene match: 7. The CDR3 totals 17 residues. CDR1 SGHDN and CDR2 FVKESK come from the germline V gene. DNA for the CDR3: TGTGCCAGCAGCCAAGATTGGGCTAGCGGGAGCCCAGATACGCAGTATTTT. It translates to CASSQDWASGSPDTQYF.

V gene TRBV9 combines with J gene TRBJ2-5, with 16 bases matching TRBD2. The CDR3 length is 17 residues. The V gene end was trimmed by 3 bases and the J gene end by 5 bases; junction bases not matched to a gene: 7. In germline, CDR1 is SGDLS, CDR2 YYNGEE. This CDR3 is CASSDGTSGGAGETQYF. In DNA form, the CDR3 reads TGTGCCAGCAGCGACGGGACTAGCGGGGGGGCCGGGGAGACCCAGTACTTC.

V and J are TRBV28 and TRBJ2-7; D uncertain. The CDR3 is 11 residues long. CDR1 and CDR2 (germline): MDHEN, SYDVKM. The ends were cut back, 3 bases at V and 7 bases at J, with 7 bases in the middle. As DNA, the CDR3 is TGTGCCAGCAGTTTGAGTTGGGAGCAGTACTTC. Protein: CASSLSWEQYF.

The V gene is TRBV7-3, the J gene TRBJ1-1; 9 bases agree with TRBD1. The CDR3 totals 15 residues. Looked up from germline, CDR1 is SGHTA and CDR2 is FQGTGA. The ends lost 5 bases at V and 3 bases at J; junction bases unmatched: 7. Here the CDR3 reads CASSPTGGRYTEAFF. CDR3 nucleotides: TGTGCCAGCAGCCCTACAGGGGGCCGGTACACTGAAGCTTTCTTT.